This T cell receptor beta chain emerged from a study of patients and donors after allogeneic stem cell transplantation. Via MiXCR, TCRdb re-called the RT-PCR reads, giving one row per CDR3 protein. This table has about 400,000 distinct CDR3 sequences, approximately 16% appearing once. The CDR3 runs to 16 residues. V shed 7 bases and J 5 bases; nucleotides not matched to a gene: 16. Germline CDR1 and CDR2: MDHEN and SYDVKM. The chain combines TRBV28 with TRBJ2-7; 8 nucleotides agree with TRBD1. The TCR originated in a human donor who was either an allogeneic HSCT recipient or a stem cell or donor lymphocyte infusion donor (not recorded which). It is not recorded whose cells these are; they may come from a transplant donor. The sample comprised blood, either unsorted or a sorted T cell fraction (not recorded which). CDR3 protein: CASIEDPGTGPHEQYF. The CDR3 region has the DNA TGTGCCAGCATTGAGGACCCCGGGACAGGTCCCCACGAGCAGTACTTC.